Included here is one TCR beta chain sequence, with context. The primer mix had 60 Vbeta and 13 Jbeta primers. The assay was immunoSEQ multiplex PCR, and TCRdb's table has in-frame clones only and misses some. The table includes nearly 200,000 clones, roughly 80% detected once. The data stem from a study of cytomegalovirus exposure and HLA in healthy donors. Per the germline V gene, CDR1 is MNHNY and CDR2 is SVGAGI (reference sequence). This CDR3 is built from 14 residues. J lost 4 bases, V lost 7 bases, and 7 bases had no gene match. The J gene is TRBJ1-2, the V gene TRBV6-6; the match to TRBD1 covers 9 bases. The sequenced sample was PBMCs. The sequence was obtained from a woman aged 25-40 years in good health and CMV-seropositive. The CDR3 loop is CASIQDRGGYGYTF. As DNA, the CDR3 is TGTGCCAGCATCCAGGACAGGGGCGGCTATGGCTACACCTTC.